The 32 T cell receptor beta chains below all came from one sample that was sequenced in a study of cytomegalovirus exposure and HLA in healthy donors. PCR involved 60 Vbeta and 13 Jbeta primers. The repertoire was sequenced with immunoSEQ multiplex PCR; TCRdb's copy has only in-frame clones and lacks some. The sample has roughly 180,000 clones; around four fifths are singletons. The source material was PBMCs. The receptor source for this set is a boy between 2 and 15 years old in good health and CMV-seronegative.

The chain couples TRBV7-2 to TRBJ2-2; 7 bases match TRBD2. The germline gives CDR1 SGHTA, CDR2 FQGNSA. The ends lost 5 bases at V and 3 bases at J; junction bases unmatched: 12. CDR3 length equals 17 residues. This CDR3 reads CASSHSSWGGYTGELFF. The CDR3 bases are TGTGCCAGCAGCCACTCAAGCTGGGGAGGGTACACCGGGGAGCTGTTTTTT.

In its sample, this clone was seen once. The rearrangement links TRBV6-1 to TRBJ2-5; possibly TRBD2 for D (6 bases). CDR1 and CDR2 (germline): MNHNS, SASEGT. V shed 7 bases and J shed 4 bases, with 19 bases lying between them. This CDR3 comprises 15 residues. CDR3 in DNA: TGTGCCAGCACCCCAGGGTGGACTACCCCAGAGACCCAGTACTTC. Translated: CASTPGWTTPETQYF.

The count of this clone is one. The genes are TRBV6-5 and TRBJ2-3; 8 bases agree with TRBD2. CDR1 MNHEY and CDR2 SVGAGI come from the germline V gene. The CDR3 spans 15 residues. The junction had 6 bases not matched to a gene; V was cut back by 7 bases and J by 0 bases. In nucleotides, the CDR3 is TGTGCCAGCAATCGAGGACTAGCTAGCACAGATACGCAGTATTTT. It specifies CASNRGLASTDTQYF.

This clone was found a few times. The rearrangement links TRBV6-5 to TRBJ1-2; TRBD1 matches at 8 bases. V gave up 4 bases and J gave up 6 bases; unmatched junction bases: 7. There are 14 residues in the CDR3. Germline CDR1 is MNHEY and CDR2 is SVGAGI. As DNA, the CDR3 is TGTGCCAGCAGTTCCCACGGACAGGGTAATGGCTACACCTTC. Translated, it gives CASSSHGQGNGYTF.

This rearrangement joins TRBV5-6 to TRBJ2-5; D gene unclear. This CDR3 spans 14 amino acids. CDR1 and CDR2 (germline): SGHDT, YYEEEE. V was trimmed by 2 bases and J by 2 bases, leaving 10 bases between them. The CDR3 spells CASSFGGSQETQYF. The CDR3 region has the DNA TGTGCCAGCAGCTTTGGTGGCAGTCAAGAGACCCAGTACTTC. The full variable domain, with the rest looked up from reference TRBV5-6 and TRBJ2-5, is DAGVTQSPTHLIKTRGQQVTLRCSPKSGHDTVSWYQQALGQGPQFIFQYYEEEERQRGNFPDRFSGHQFPNYSSELNVNALLLGDSALYLCASSFGGSQETQYFGPGTRLLVL.

CDR3 loop: CASSTRQVRNTGELFF. CDR3 nucleotide sequence: TGTGCCAGTAGTACTAGACAGGTTCGAAACACCGGGGAGCTGTTTTTT. The chain combines TRBV19 with TRBJ2-2, with D perhaps matching TRBD1 (6 bases). V lost 4 bases and J 2 bases, leaving 14 bases between the germline ends. The CDR3 runs to 16 residues. In germline, CDR1 is LNHDA, CDR2 SQIVND (reference sequence).

CDR3 nucleotides: TGTGCCAGCAGCTCATGGCAGGGAACCAAAAACATTCAGTACTTC. Encoded protein: CASSSWQGTKNIQYF. The rearrangement links TRBV5-6 to TRBJ2-4, with a possible D match to TRBD1 (5 bases). V lost 3 bases and J lost 2, with 12 bases in between. Germline assignment: CDR1 SGHDT and CDR2 YYEEEE. The CDR3 is 15 residues long.

The rearrangement links TRBV6-5 to TRBJ2-7; 7 bases map to TRBD1. This CDR3 contains 13 residues. With 6 bases clipped from V and 4 bases from J, the junction kept 6 bases outside the gene matches. The V gene's germline CDR1 is MNHEY and CDR2 SVGAGI. CDR3 amino acids: CASSRGQVYEQYF. The DNA of the CDR3 is TGTGCCAGCAGCCGTGGACAGGTGTACGAGCAGTACTTC.

The chain uses TRBV7-9 and TRBJ2-5, with D maybe TRBD1 (7 bases). CDR3 length: 13 residues. Trimming took 5 bases from V and 11 from J, leaving 18 bases between them. Germline V gives CDR1 SEHNR, CDR2 FQNEAQ (reference sequence). The CDR3 sequence: CASSQGGGTSQYF. The CDR3 coding sequence is TGTGCCAGCAGCCAGGGGGGTGGGACTTCTCAGTACTTC. Variable domain in full (rest from reference TRBV7-9 and TRBJ2-5): DTGVSQNPRHKITKRGQNVTFRCDPISEHNRLYWYRQTLGQGPEFLTYFQNEAQLEKSRLLSDRFSAERPKGSFSTLEIQRTEQGDSAMYLCASSQGGGTSQYFGPGTRLLVL.

The chain combines TRBV7-3 with TRBJ2-7; 9 bases align to TRBD1. The CDR3 length is 15 residues. CDR1 and CDR2 (germline): SGHTA, FQGTGA. With 2 bases clipped from V and 5 bases from J, the junction kept 7 bases outside the gene matches. CDR3 residues: CASSLAGTGSNEQYF. CDR3 coding DNA: TGTGCCAGCAGCTTAGCCGGGACAGGGTCGAACGAGCAGTACTTC.

The gene calls are TRBV29-1 and TRBJ2-5; TRBD2 aligns across 10 bases. CDR1 is SQVTM and CDR2 is ANQGSEA in the germline V gene. The CDR3 extends over 14 amino acids. V dropped 7 bases and J dropped 7; count of bases not matched to a gene: 12. DNA for the CDR3: TGCAGCGCCGGCGGACTAGCGGTGAGGGGGACCCAGTACTTC. Translated: CSAGGLAVRGTQYF.

This clone was seen a single time. V gene TRBV4-3 combines with J gene TRBJ2-3; 9 nucleotides line up with TRBD2. This CDR3 is 16 amino acids long. Germline values: CDR1 LGHNA, CDR2 YSLEER. V was clipped by 0 bases and J by 2 bases; unmatched bases: 3. The CDR3 reads CASSQDLAGITDTQYF. CDR3 bases: TGCGCCAGCAGCCAAGATCTAGCGGGGATCACAGATACGCAGTATTTT.

The rearrangement uses TRBV4-3 and TRBJ2-1, with 16 bases that match TRBD2. Per germline, CDR1 LGHNA and CDR2 YSLEER. J was trimmed by 7 bases and V by 0 bases; bases with no gene match: 3. The CDR3 is made up of 17 amino acids. The CDR3 here is CASSQEGLAGGLNEQFF. The DNA of the CDR3 is TGCGCCAGCAGCCAAGAGGGACTAGCGGGGGGGTTGAATGAGCAGTTCTTC.

This chain uses TRBV5-5 with TRBJ2-7; D possibly corresponds to TRBD1 (6 bases). CDR1 and CDR2 from the germline V gene are SGHKS and YYEKEE (reference sequence). CDR3 size: 13 residues. V was clipped by 2 bases and J by 6 bases, with 12 bases between them. CDR3 region: CASSFSGVGEQYF. The CDR3 DNA is TGTGCCAGCAGCTTTTCAGGGGTGGGCGAGCAGTACTTC. Supplemented by reference TRBV5-5 and TRBJ2-7, the full variable domain reads DAGVTQSPTHLIKTRGQQVTLRCSPISGHKSVSWYQQVLGQGPQFIFQYYEKEERGRGNFPDRFSARQFPNYSSELNVNALLLGDSALYLCASSFSGVGEQYFGPGTRLTVT.

The chain has TRBV5-1 and TRBJ1-1; D call uncertain. Germline V gene data show CDR1 as SGHRS and CDR2 as YFSETQ. The CDR3 covers 18 residues. V lost 0 bases and J 0 bases, leaving 18 bases between the germline ends. CDR3 sequence: CASSLAEELGDLNTEAFF. The CDR3 bases are TGCGCCAGCAGCTTGGCCGAGGAGTTAGGAGACCTGAACACTGAAGCTTTCTTT.

V and J are TRBV6-5 and TRBJ1-1; D ambiguous. CDR3 size: 13 residues. V was trimmed by 6 bases and J by 3 bases, leaving 11 bases between them. CDR1 is MNHEY, CDR2 SVGAGI, per germline. In nucleotides, the CDR3 is TGTGCCAGCAGCGAGCTTGTTGACACTGAAGCTTTCTTT. Its protein product is CASSELVDTEAFF.

This clone was seen a few times. This sequence joins TRBV6-6 and TRBJ1-2; no clear D gene. CDR3 size: 15 residues. Trimming took off 7 bases at V and 2 bases at J, with 17 bases between the two ends. In germline, CDR1 is MNHNY, CDR2 SVGAGI (reference sequence). CDR3 loop: CASNKPAEGNYGYTF. The CDR3 DNA is TGTGCCAGCAATAAACCGGCGGAGGGCAACTATGGCTACACCTTC.

This clone showed up just a few times. The chain links TRBV7-2 to TRBJ2-1, with TRBD2 as a possible D gene (6 bases). With 4 bases removed from V and 8 bases from J, the gap between germline ends came to 18 bases. Per the germline V gene, CDR1 is SGHTA and CDR2 is FQGNSA. This CDR3 comprises 15 residues. CDR3 in amino acids: CASSYGRGMGDEQFF. The CDR3 DNA is TGTGCCAGCAGCTACGGCCGCGGGATGGGCGATGAGCAGTTCTTC.

This chain uses TRBV6-6 with TRBJ2-2, with 7 bases fitting TRBD1. Germline loops: CDR1 MNHNY, CDR2 SVGAGI (reference sequence). The length of the CDR3 is 16 residues. The V segment lost 3 bases and the J segment 3 bases; nucleotides outside the gene matches: 7. The CDR3 reads CASSYSKGADTGELFF. Here the CDR3 DNA reads TGTGCCAGCAGTTATTCGAAGGGGGCCGACACCGGGGAGCTGTTTTTT.

The chain is built from TRBV27 and TRBJ2-5; possibly TRBD2 for D (5 bases). V was shortened by 1 base and J by 5 bases, with 8 bases between the two germline ends. CDR1 is MNHEY, CDR2 SMNVEV, per germline (reference sequence). The CDR3 is made up of 13 amino acids. CDR3 coding DNA: TGTGCCAGCAGTTTATACACGGGGGAGACCCAGTACTTC. Protein product: CASSLYTGETQYF.

The chain has TRBV7-9 and TRBJ2-3; D is perhaps TRBD2 (6 bases). The V end lost 3 bases, the J end lost 6 bases, and 16 bases lay between the germline ends. Looked up from germline, CDR1 is SEHNR and CDR2 is FQNEAQ (reference sequence). The CDR3 runs to 15 residues. In DNA form, the CDR3 reads TGTGCCAGCAGCTTCCCGGGACTGGTTATGGATACGCAGTATTTT. Protein sequence: CASSFPGLVMDTQYF.

The chain recombines TRBV27 with TRBJ1-2; a possible D gene is TRBD1 (6 bases). The CDR3 runs to 13 residues. The germline V and J ends were trimmed by 4 bases and 6 bases, with 12 bases remaining between them. Per germline, CDR1 MNHEY and CDR2 SMNVEV (reference sequence). The CDR3 DNA reads TGTGCCAGCAGTTATTCAGGGGATAATGGCTACACCTTC. Its protein is CASSYSGDNGYTF.

This chain uses TRBV25-1 with TRBJ2-1, with 7 bases lining up with TRBD2. CDR1 is MGHDK and CDR2 is SYGVNS in the germline V gene. The CDR3 sequence is 15 residues long. The J segment lost 6 bases and the V segment lost 2 bases, leaving 7 bases of the junction unmatched. This chain's CDR3 is CASSEPRLAGNEQFF. DNA of the CDR3: TGTGCCAGCAGTGAACCCCGACTAGCCGGCAATGAGCAGTTCTTC.

This clone showed up just a few times. The V call is TRBV15, the J call TRBJ2-7, with D hard to call. CDR1 is LNHNV, CDR2 YYDKDF, per germline (reference sequence). The CDR3 contains 14 residues. Trimming cost V 0 bases and J 0 bases, with 6 bases left between them. The CDR3 protein is CATSREHSSYEQYF. CDR3 DNA: TGTGCCACCAGCAGAGAACACAGCTCCTACGAGCAGTACTTC.

The chain recombines TRBV6-5 with TRBJ2-7; the match to TRBD2 covers 12 bases. The germline V gene has CDR1 MNHEY and CDR2 SVGAGI. This CDR3 comprises 15 residues. Trimming cost V 5 bases and J 3 bases; bases outside gene matches: 5. The CDR3: CASSALAGGFYEQYF. The CDR3 bases are TGTGCCAGCAGTGCTCTAGCGGGAGGGTTCTACGAGCAGTACTTC.

This clone was detected once. The chain recombines TRBV6-5 with TRBJ2-3; D gene ambiguous. The V gene lost 1 base and the J gene lost 5 bases, with 7 bases spanning the gap. Germline loops: CDR1 MNHEY, CDR2 SVGAGI. This CDR3 is 13 amino acids long. CDR3 DNA: TGTGCCAGCAGTTACTTCACGGGAGATACGCAGTATTTT. Translating it yields CASSYFTGDTQYF.

The V and J genes are TRBV7-2 and TRBJ1-6; 8 positions match TRBD1. Germline V lookup: CDR1 SGHTA, CDR2 FQGNSA. The CDR3 has 14 amino acids. With 5 bases clipped from V and 7 bases from J, the junction kept 4 bases outside the gene matches. CDR3 sequence: CASSGQGGNSPLHF. The CDR3 region has the DNA TGTGCCAGCAGCGGACAGGGCGGCAATTCACCCCTCCACTTT.

CDR3 nucleotide sequence: TGTGCCAGCAGCACACCCGGGACTAGCGGGAGGAGGGGTACGCAGTATTTT. As protein: CASSTPGTSGRRGTQYF. The chain employs TRBV28 and TRBJ2-3; the match to TRBD2 covers 15 bases. Germline CDR1 is MDHEN and CDR2 is SYDVKM. Trimming took 6 bases from V and 8 from J; bases not matched to a gene: 12. The CDR3 consists of 17 residues. Supplemented by reference TRBV28 and TRBJ2-3, the full variable domain reads DVKVTQSSRYLVKRTGEKVFLECVQDMDHENMFWYRQDPGLGLRLIYFSYDVKMKEKGDIPEGYSVSREKKERFSLILESASTNQTSMYLCASSTPGTSGRRGTQYFGPGTRLTVL.

The J gene is TRBJ1-1, the V gene TRBV7-8; 7 bases agree with TRBD1. Germline CDR1 and CDR2: SGHVS and FQNEAQ. Germline trimming cut 0 bases from V and 0 bases from J; bases unmatched to any gene: 1. This CDR3 contains 15 residues. The CDR3 here is CASSLAGQLNTEAFF. The DNA for the CDR3 is TGTGCCAGCAGCTTAGCGGGACAGCTGAACACTGAAGCTTTCTTT.

The genes are TRBV4-1 and TRBJ2-5, with 9 nucleotides matching TRBD2. The CDR3 runs 16 residues. V gave up 3 bases and J gave up 2 bases; unmatched junction bases: 7. From germline, CDR1 is MGHRA and CDR2 YSYEKL. The CDR3 sequence: CASSHQTSGLQETQYF. The CDR3 DNA sequence: TGCGCCAGCAGCCACCAAACTAGCGGGCTTCAAGAGACCCAGTACTTC.

The rearrangement links TRBV10-3 to TRBJ2-1; the D gene is possibly TRBD2 (7 bases). This CDR3 contains 15 residues. Germline CDR1 reads ENHRY; CDR2 reads SYGVKD. The germline V and J ends were trimmed by 0 bases and 4 bases, with 10 bases remaining between them. CDR3 residues: CAISESGGVYNEQFF. The DNA of the CDR3 is TGTGCCATCAGTGAGTCAGGGGGGGTTTACAATGAGCAGTTCTTC.

The chain combines TRBV25-1 with TRBJ2-3, with D tentatively TRBD2 (5 bases). The CDR3 consists of 15 residues. CDR1 and CDR2 (germline): MGHDK, SYGVNS. V dropped 4 bases and J dropped 2 bases, with 13 bases sitting between them. This chain's CDR3 is CASSANGGATDTQYF. CDR3 coding DNA: TGTGCCAGCAGTGCGAATGGAGGAGCCACAGATACGCAGTATTTT. Complete variable domain (other parts from reference TRBV25-1 and TRBJ2-3): EADIYQTPRYLVIGTGKKITLECSQTMGHDKMYWYQQDPGMELHLIHYSYGVNSTEKGDLSSESTVSRIRTEHFPLTLESARPSHTSQYLCASSANGGATDTQYFGPGTRLTVL.